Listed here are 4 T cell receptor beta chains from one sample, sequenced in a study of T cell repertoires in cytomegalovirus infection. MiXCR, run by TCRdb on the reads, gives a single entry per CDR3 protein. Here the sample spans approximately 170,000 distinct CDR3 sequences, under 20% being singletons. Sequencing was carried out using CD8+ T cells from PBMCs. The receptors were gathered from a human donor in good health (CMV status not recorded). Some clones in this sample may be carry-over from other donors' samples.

The CDR3 DNA follows: TGTGCCAGCAGCTCCGGGACACTGGTCCACGAGCAGTACTTC. Translation gives CASSSGTLVHEQYF. The rearrangement joins TRBV7-9 to TRBJ2-7; a weak D match, TRBD1 (6 bases). Per germline, CDR1 SEHNR and CDR2 FQNEAQ (reference sequence). V lost 4 bases, J lost 5 bases, and 15 bases lay in between. The CDR3 has 14 residues.

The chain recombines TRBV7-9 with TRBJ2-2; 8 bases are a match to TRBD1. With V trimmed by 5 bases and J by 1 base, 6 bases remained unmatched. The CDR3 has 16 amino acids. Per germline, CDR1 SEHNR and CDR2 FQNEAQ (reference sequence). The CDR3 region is CASSPSGQGNTGELFF. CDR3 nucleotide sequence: TGTGCCAGCAGCCCATCAGGACAGGGGAACACCGGGGAGCTGTTTTTT.

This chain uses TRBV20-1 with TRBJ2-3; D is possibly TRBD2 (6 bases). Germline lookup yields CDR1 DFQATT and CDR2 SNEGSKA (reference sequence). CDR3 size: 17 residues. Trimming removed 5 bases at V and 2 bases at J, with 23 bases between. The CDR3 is CSACSGLGLSNTDTQYF. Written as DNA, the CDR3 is TGCAGTGCTTGTTCGGGACTGGGTTTAAGTAACACAGATACGCAGTATTTT.

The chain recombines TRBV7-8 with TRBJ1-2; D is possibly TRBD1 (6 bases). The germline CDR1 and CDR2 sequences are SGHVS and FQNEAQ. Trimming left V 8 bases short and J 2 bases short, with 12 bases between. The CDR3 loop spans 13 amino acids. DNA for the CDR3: TGTGCCAGCGGGGGGGCGAGGAACTATGGCTACACCTTC. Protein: CASGGARNYGYTF.